This T cell receptor beta chain was retrieved from a study of blood T cell repertoires in COVID-19. Background on the study: There were acute and convalescent COVID-19 samples, and they came from the United States, Italy and Spain. Nucleic acid was either cDNA or gDNA, and it came from T cells, B-cell-depleted T cells, or PBMCs.

Germline CDR1 reads GTSNPN; CDR2 reads SVGIG (reference sequence). Trimming pared 0 bases from V and 7 bases from J, leaving 16 bases between. This CDR3 is 15 amino acids long. Original processing methods: Estimated nucleated cell counts came from reference gene primer amplification. Clones were read by immunoSEQ multiplex PCR, and TCRdb kept only the in-frame ones, dropping some. V, J and clone size are those of that table, while D and trimming were read from the DNA. There are around 200,000 clones in the sample; roughly 84% occur only once, and under 5% lies in the top ten. Sequenced sample: peripheral blood. The chain couples TRBV30 to TRBJ2-1, with a tentative D call TRBD2 (7 bases). The receptor was isolated from a man in his fifties with active or convalescent COVID-19. The CDR3 region has the DNA TGTGCCTGGAGTGTAAGGGCGGGGGCTAGGAATGAGCAGTTCTTC. Translation: CAWSVRAGARNEQFF.